This record looks at one T cell receptor beta chain sequence and its context. This entry is derived from a study of blood T cell repertoires in COVID-19. The overall study: Specimens from acute and convalescent COVID-19 originated in the United States, Italy and Spain. Sample material is recorded as cDNA or gDNA derived from T cells, B-cell-depleted T cells, or PBMCs.

Original analysis: Estimates of nucleated cell counts were drawn from the amplification of reference gene primers. Data came from immunoSEQ multiplex PCR; TCRdb stores just in-frame clones and leaves some out. V and J calls plus clone size are reproduced from that table; the DNA served to infer D and trimming. This repertoire shows about 59,000 clones, approximately 92% found once; its top ten account for more than 15%. Germline V lookup: CDR1 LNHDA, CDR2 SQIVND (reference sequence). J was trimmed by 1 base and V by 7 bases; bases with no gene match: 8. CDR3 length: 15 residues. Sequencing was done on a sample of peripheral blood. The sequence came from a man of 80 years or more with acute or convalescent COVID-19. The rearrangement links TRBV19 to TRBJ1-1; the match to TRBD1 covers 8 bases. CDR3 coding DNA: TGTGCCAGTATCCCCAGGACAGGGTGGAACACTGAAGCTTTCTTT. Amino acids: CASIPRTGWNTEAFF.